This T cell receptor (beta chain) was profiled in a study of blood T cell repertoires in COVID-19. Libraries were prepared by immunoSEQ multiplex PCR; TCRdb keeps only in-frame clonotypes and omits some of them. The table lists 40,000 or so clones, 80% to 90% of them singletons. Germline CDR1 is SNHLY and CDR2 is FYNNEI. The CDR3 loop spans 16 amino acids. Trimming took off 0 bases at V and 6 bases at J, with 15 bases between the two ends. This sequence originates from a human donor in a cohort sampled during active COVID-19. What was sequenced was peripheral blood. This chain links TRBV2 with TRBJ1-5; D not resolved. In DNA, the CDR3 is TGTGCCAGCAGTGAAGCCGGTGACGTGAGGGTTCAGCCCCAGCATTTT. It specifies CASSEAGDVRVQPQHF.